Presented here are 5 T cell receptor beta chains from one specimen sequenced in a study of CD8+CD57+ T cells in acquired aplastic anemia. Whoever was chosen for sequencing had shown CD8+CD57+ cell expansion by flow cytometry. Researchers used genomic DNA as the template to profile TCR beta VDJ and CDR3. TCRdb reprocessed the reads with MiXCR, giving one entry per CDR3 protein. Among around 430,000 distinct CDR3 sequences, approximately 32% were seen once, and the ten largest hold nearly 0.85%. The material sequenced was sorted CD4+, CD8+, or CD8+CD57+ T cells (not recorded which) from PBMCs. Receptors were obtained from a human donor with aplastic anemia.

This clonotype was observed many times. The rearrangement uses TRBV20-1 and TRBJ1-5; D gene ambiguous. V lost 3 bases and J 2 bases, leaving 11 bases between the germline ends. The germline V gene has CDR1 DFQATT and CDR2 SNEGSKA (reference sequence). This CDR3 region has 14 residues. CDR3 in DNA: TGCAGTGCTAGGGGGAGTAGTGGCAATCAGCCCCAGCATTTT. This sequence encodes CSARGSSGNQPQHF.

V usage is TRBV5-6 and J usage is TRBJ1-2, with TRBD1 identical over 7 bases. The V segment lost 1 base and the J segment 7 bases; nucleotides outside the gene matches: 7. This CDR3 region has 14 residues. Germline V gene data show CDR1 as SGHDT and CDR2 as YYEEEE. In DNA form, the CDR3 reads TGTGCCAGCAGCTTGCCTCCTGACAGGGCTGGCTACACCTTC. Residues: CASSLPPDRAGYTF.

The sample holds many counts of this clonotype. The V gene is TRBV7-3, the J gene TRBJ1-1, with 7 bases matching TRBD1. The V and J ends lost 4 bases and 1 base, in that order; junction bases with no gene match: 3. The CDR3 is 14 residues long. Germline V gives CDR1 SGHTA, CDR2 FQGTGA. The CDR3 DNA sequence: TGTGCCAGCAGCTCAAACAGGGGGAACACTGAAGCTTTCTTT. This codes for CASSSNRGNTEAFF.

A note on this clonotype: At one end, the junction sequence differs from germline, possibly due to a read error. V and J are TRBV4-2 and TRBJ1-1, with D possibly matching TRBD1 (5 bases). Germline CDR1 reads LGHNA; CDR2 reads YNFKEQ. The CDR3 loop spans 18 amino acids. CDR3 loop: CASSQVGLFRVRGTEAFF. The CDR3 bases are TGTGCCAGCAGCCAAGTGGGGCTCTTCAGAGTACGGGGCACTGAAGCTTTCTTC.

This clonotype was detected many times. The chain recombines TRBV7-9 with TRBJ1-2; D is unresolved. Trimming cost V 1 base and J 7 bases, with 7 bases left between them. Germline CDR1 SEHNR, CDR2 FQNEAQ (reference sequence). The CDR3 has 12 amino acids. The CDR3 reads CASSLDVGGYTF. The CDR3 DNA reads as TGTGCCAGCAGCTTAGATGTGGGTGGCTACACCTTC. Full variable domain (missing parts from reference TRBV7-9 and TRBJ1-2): DTGVSQNPRHKITKRGQNVTFRCDPISEHNRLYWYRQTLGQGPEFLTYFQNEAQLEKSRLLSDRFSAERPKGSFSTLEIQRTEQGDSAMYLCASSLDVGGYTFGSGTRLTVV.